Following are 2 T cell receptor beta chains from one sample sequenced in a study of CD4 T cells in relation to SARS-CoV-2 and coronaviruses. TCRdb keeps only in-frame clones here, not all; method: immunoSEQ multiplex PCR. This sample has 41,000 or so clones, with about four fifths found just once. These receptors' antigens are unknown. The specimen sequenced was naive CD4+ T cells from PBMCs, cultured in vitro. Specified subset: naive CD4+ T cells isolated by negative enrichment. The receptors shown here come from an adult with COVID-19.

The chain links TRBV5-1 to TRBJ2-2; no definite D call. Germline V gene lookup returns CDR1 SGHRS and CDR2 YFSETQ. This CDR3 has 12 residues. V was cut by 0 bases and J by 5 bases, with 2 bases left in between. CDR3 nucleotide sequence: TGCGCCAGCAGCTTGGCTACCGGGGAGCTGTTTTTT. It codes for CASSLATGELFF.

A few counts support this clone. The CDR3 here is CASSPSGSSSYNEQFF. The CDR3, as DNA: TGTGCCAGCAGCCCAAGCGGATCGAGCTCCTACAATGAGCAGTTCTTC. The V and J genes are TRBV7-3 and TRBJ2-1, with D perhaps TRBD2 (5 bases). The germline V and J ends were trimmed by 5 bases and 0 bases, with 14 bases remaining between them. CDR1 and CDR2 (germline): SGHTA, FQGTGA. The length of the CDR3 is 16 residues.